Listed below are T cell receptor beta chains from one sample, sequenced in a study of blood T cell repertoires in COVID-19. Clones were read by immunoSEQ multiplex PCR, and TCRdb kept only the in-frame ones, dropping some. The profile shows fewer than 350,000 clones, approximately 89% of them singletons. Sequencing was carried out using peripheral blood. These receptors all stem from a woman aged 25 to 45 with COVID-19, enrolled during active disease. The CDR3 runs from the conserved cysteine through the conserved F or W. A D gene is named only where the DNA matches it firmly. Part of the rows lack a size; the others show once, few, many or a class for expanded clones.

j_gene | v_gene | abundance | d_gene | CDR3aa | CDR3nt
TRBJ1-2 | TRBV16 | once | TRBD1 | CASSARTGGLTGYTF | TGTGCCAGCAGCGCGAGGACAGGGGGCCTGACTGGCTACACCTTC
TRBJ2-5 | TRBV7-6 | . | TRBD1 | CASRQGTTQETQYF | TGTGCCAGCAGACAGGGGACCACTCAAGAGACCCAGTACTTC
TRBJ2-2 | TRBV3-1/TRBV3-2 | once | TRBD2 | CASSQETGGNTGELFF | TGTGCCAGCAGCCAAGAGACGGGGGGGAACACCGGGGAGCTGTTTTTT
TRBJ1-6 | TRBV7-3 | . | TRBD1 | CASSRQGDSPLHF | TGTGCCAGCAGCAGACAGGGGGACTCACCCCTCCACTTT
TRBJ2-2 | TRBV30 | . | . | CAWSGDKTNTGELFF | TGTGCCTGGAGTGGGGACAAGACGAACACCGGGGAGCTGTTTTTT
TRBJ1-2 | TRBV27 | . | TRBD1 | CASSGGGGYTF | TGTGCCAGCAGCGGAGGGGGCGGCTACACCTTC
TRBJ2-2 | TRBV4-2 | . | TRBD2 | CASSQVAGGLVTGELFF | TGTGCCAGCAGCCAAGTAGCGGGGGGGCTGGTGACCGGGGAGCTGTTTTTT
TRBJ2-5 | TRBV10-2 | . | . | CASTPQTGSGSETQYF | TGCGCCAGCACCCCACAGACAGGGAGCGGGTCGGAGACCCAGTACTTC
TRBJ1-2 | TRBV7-2 | once | TRBD1 | CASSLDGTGGYGYTF | TGTGCCAGCAGCTTGGACGGGACAGGGGGGTATGGCTACACCTTC
TRBJ1-1 | TRBV4-1 | . | . | CASSAKATVEAFF | TGCGCCAGCAGCGCCAAGGCGACAGTAGAAGCTTTCTTT
TRBJ1-4 | TRBV7-9 | . | TRBD1 | CASSSTGSYNEKLFF | TGTGCCAGCAGCTCGACAGGGTCTTATAATGAAAAACTGTTTTTT
TRBJ2-2 | TRBV28 | . | TRBD1 | CASTGQGYTGELFF | TGTGCCAGCACGGGACAGGGGTACACCGGGGAGCTGTTTTTT
TRBJ2-1 | TRBV4-3 | . | . | CASSQVVGAHSSYNEQFF | TGCGCCAGCAGCCAAGTAGTGGGAGCACATAGCTCCTACAATGAGCAGTTCTTC
TRBJ2-2 | TRBV29-1 | . | TRBD2 | CSARKSGGIGELFF | TGCAGCGCCCGAAAAAGCGGGGGTATCGGGGAGCTGTTTTTT
TRBJ1-2 | TRBV25-1 | . | . | CASSAGVYGYTF | TGTGCCAGCAGTGCGGGGGTCTATGGCTACACCTTC
TRBJ2-7 | TRBV25-1 | many | . | CASTAGGGQYF | TGTGCCAGCACCGCAGGAGGAGGGCAGTACTTC
TRBJ1-6 | TRBV19 | . | TRBD1 | CASSSQQGALTLHF | TGTGCCAGTAGTAGCCAACAGGGGGCCTTGACCCTCCACTTT
TRBJ2-2 | TRBV11-2 | . | TRBD1 | CASSAGQGSNTGELFF | TGTGCCAGCAGCGCCGGACAGGGTTCGAACACCGGGGAGCTGTTTTTT
TRBJ1-1 | TRBV30 | . | TRBD1 | CAWKRQGVNTEAFF | TGTGCCTGGAAACGACAGGGCGTGAACACTGAAGCTTTCTTT
TRBJ2-5 | TRBV15 | . | TRBD1 | CATSGDSFWETQYF | TGTGCCACCAGCGGGGACAGTTTTTGGGAGACCCAGTACTTC
TRBJ1-2 | TRBV2 | . | . | CASNRGSGGYTF | TGTGCCAGCAATAGAGGATCGGGGGGCTACACCTTC
TRBJ1-6 | TRBV25-1 | . | . | CASTTGLNSPLHF | TGTGCCAGCACCACCGGACTCAATTCACCCCTCCACTTT
TRBJ1-2 | TRBV9 | . | TRBD1 | CASSRGGTTNYGYTF | TGTGCCAGCAGCAGAGGGGGCACGACTAACTATGGCTACACCTTC
TRBJ2-7 | TRBV5-1 | . | TRBD1 | CASSSRGQGPPYEQYF | TGCGCCAGCAGCTCTCGGGGACAGGGGCCCCCCTACGAGCAGTACTTC
TRBJ1-2 | TRBV5-4 | . | . | CASSPTASGYGYTF | TGTGCCAGCAGCCCCACAGCCTCCGGCTATGGCTACACCTTC
TRBJ1-4 | TRBV7-9 | . | . | CASSFEPAGEKLFF | TGTGCCAGCAGCTTCGAGCCCGCGGGGGAAAAACTGTTTTTT
TRBJ1-1 | TRBV3-1/TRBV3-2 | . | . | CASSQAGDAEAFF | TGTGCCAGCAGCCAAGCGGGGGATGCTGAAGCTTTCTTT
TRBJ1-3 | TRBV27 | . | . | CVNTPGGNTIYF | TGTGTCAACACCCCCGGGGGAAACACCATATATTTT